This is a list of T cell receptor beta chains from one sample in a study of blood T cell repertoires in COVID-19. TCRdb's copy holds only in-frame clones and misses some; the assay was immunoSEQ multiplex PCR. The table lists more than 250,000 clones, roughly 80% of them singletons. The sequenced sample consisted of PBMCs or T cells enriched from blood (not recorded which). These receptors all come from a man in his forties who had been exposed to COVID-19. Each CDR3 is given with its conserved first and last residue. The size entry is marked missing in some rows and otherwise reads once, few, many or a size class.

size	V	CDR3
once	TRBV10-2	CASSVTSGGPDTQYF
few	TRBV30	CAWRAVPGTEGF
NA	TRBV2	CASSDVGMETQYF
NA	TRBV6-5	CASSYRGFSTDTQYF
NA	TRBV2	CASSEGGGGNEAFF
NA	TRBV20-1	CSASDGRAEAFF
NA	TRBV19	CASRVGARDTEAFF
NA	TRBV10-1	CASSRSGSEFEQYF
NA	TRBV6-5	CASSSGVLQPQHF
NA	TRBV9	CASSVSGTTTGYTF
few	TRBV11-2	CASSPSGLAGGRYEQYF
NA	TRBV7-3	CASSGGLAGFTDTQYF
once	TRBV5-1	CASSARLGLTGDEQYF
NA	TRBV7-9	CASSSNPGTEAFF
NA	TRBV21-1	CASSPQSRLVWDGYEQYF
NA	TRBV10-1	CASSEHVASGANVLTF
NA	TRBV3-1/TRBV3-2	CASSQVVPGPLGCQPQHF
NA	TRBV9	CASRKTVTGNTIYF
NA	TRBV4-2	CASSPLTGTGDQPQHF
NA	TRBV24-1	CATTESEGRVAFF
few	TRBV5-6	CASSLSGASYEQYF
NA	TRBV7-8	CASINARMTSGSLNEQFF
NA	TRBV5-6	CASSPGLAEYEQYF
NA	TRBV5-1	CASSSPPGQYSNEQFF
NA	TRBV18	CASSTTRVQGPSPLHF
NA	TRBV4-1	CASNIAGGPGETQYF
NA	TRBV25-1	CASSPRQVIYGYTF
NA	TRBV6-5	CATPASGRVGDTQYF
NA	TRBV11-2	CASSLRRRGGRQETQYF
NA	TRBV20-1	CSASGGLAGTYEQYF
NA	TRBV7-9	CASSLSGLSNTGELFF
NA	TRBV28	CASSIQNEWTGDFGYTF
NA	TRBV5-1	CASSLAGGTGELFF
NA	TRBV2	CASSDDSGRAKGELFF
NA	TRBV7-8	CASSLVAGAYEQYF
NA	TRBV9	CASSIGRGNEKLFF
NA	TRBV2	CAGRGGRRTGELFF
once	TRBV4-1	CASSQADRDGETQYF
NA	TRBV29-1	CSVETDGNTIYF
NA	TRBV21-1	CASSNNSGSCDEQYF
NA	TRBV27	CASSTPGQRWTEAFF
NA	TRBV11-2	CASSLDPGLDQPQHF
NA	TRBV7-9	CASSPTTSGRNEQFF
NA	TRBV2	CASDDSRGTEKLFF
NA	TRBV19	CASSWGMNTEAFF
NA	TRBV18	CASSSYRGFGTEAFF
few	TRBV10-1	CASRQGRGDLRRIQYF
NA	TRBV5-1	CASSLVSGTYEQYF
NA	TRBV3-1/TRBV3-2	CASSPSSYNEQFF
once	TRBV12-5	CASGPLNDRGHGYTF
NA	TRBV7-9	CASSFTHNEQFF
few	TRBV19	CASSILTDEQFF
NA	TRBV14	CASSQEVLNLGLVGRVF
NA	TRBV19	CASSMQDSSYEQYF
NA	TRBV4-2	CASSQEEGAGFEEKLFF
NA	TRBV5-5	CASSYRGRYERTEAFF
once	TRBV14	CASSQFRASGYNEQFF